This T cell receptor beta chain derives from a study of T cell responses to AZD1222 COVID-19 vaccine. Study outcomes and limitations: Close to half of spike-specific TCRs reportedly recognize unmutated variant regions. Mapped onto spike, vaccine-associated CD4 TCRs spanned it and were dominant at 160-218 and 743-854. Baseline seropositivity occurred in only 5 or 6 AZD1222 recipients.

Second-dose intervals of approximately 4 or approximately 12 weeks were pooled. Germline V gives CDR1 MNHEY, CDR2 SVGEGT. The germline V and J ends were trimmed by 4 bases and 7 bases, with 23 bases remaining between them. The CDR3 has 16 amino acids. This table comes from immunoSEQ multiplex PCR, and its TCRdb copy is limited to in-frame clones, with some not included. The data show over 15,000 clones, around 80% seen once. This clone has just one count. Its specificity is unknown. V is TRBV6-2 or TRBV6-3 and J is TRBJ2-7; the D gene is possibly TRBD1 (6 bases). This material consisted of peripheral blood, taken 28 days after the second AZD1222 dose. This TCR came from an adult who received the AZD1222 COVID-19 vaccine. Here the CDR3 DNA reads TGTGCCAGCAGTTCCCGGATGACAGGCCTTACTGGGGAGCAGTACTTC. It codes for CASSSRMTGLTGEQYF.